This T cell receptor (beta chain) appears in the sequencing data of a study of CD8 T cells in ankylosing spondylitis. Using its own MiXCR run on the 5' RACE reads, TCRdb lists one record per CDR3 protein. The sample yields almost 250,000 distinct CDR3 sequences, around 32% seen once. Trimming cost V 6 bases and J 4 bases, with 13 bases left between them. The CDR3 loop spans 13 amino acids. Germline V CDR1 and CDR2: MNHEY, SVGEGT. Whole-study results and caveats: Blood of patients with ankylosing spondylitis appeared to be characterized by a TCR beta motif of eight highly homologous variants. Disease-associated clones were reportedly significantly overrepresented in matched ankylosing spondylitis synovial fluid.

Comments on this clonotype: Its specificity is unknown.

This TCR was sampled from a male donor with ankylosing spondylitis or in good health (not recorded which). This rearrangement joins TRBV6-2 or TRBV6-3 to TRBJ2-7, with D perhaps matching TRBD2 (6 bases). Sequencing used blood, either unsorted or a sorted T cell fraction (not recorded which). The CDR3 DNA is TGTGCCAGCAGATGGGGGGTCGAGTACGAGCAGTACTTC. Its translation is CASRWGVEYEQYF.